Each of the 15 T cell receptor beta chains below was sequenced from the same sample in a study of tissue T cells after allogeneic stem cell transplantation. Only in-frame clones appear in the TCRdb table, and some are missing; sequencing was by immunoSEQ multiplex PCR. Of tens of thousands of clones listed, approximately 69% are singletons. Sequencing was done on a sample of blood. The receptors derive from a female BALB/c mouse in good health. The strain bears MHC haplotype H2-d.

This clone was counted a few times. Genes and germline come from the mouse. The read terminates 1 residue before the CDR3 end, so the remaining end is supplied by the germline J gene. V gene TRBV2 combines with J gene TRBJ2-7, with D possibly being TRBD2 (6 bases). CDR3 length: 12 amino acids. V was trimmed by 4 bases and J by 4 bases, leaving 8 bases between them. In germline, CDR1 is LGHNA, CDR2 YSYQKL. Incomplete CDR3 DNA: TGTGCCAGCAGCCTCGGACTGTATGAACAGTAC. Amino acid sequence: CASSLGLYEQY. The complete CDR3 reads CASSLGLYEQYF.

To note about this clone: Gene names refer to mouse genes. With the read ending 1 residue before the CDR3 end, the germline J gene is used to fill in that end. The chain has TRBV5 and TRBJ2-2; 8 nucleotides align to TRBD2. With V trimmed by 0 bases and J by 7 bases, 10 bases remained unmatched. Germline CDR1 and CDR2: LGHNA and YNLKQL (reference sequence). The CDR3 has 17 residues. The part of the CDR3 DNA that was read is TGTGCCAGCAGCCAAGATCTCCTGGGGGGCAGGGGCGGGCAGCTCTAC. Translated, it gives CASSQDLLGGRGGQLY. In full, the CDR3 is CASSQDLLGGRGGQLYF.

This clone was observed once. The gene names given are mouse names. The read stops 1 residue short of the end of the CDR3; the missing end is completed from the germline J gene. Other DNA sequences in the same sample also yield this CDR3. The genes are TRBV13-2 and TRBJ2-4; 9 bases match TRBD2. Germline assignment: CDR1 NNHNN and CDR2 SYGAGS (reference sequence). The trim removed 2 bases at V and 0 bases at J, leaving 4 bases unmatched. This CDR3 has 16 amino acids. The sequenced CDR3 bases are TGTGCCAGCGGTGAGGACTGGGGAAGGAGTCAAAACACCTTGTAC. This encodes CASGEDWGRSQNTLY. The full CDR3 reads CASGEDWGRSQNTLYF.

Of note for this clone: Gene names and germline refer to mouse. The sequence runs out 1 residue before the end of the CDR3; the remainder is reconstructed from the germline J gene. The chain uses TRBV13-2 and TRBJ2-4, with 14 bases identical to TRBD2. J gave up 2 bases and V 3 bases, and 5 bases lay outside the gene matches. The CDR3 sequence is 17 residues long. Germline loops: CDR1 NNHNN, CDR2 SYGAGS (reference sequence). The CDR3 sequence is CASGAPGLGGHQNTLYF. The part of the CDR3 DNA that was read is TGTGCCAGCGGTGCTCCGGGACTGGGGGGGCATCAAAACACCTTGTAC.

This clone came up once. Gene names and germline match the mouse. The CDR3 is cut off 1 residue early in the read; its end comes from the germline J gene. This chain uses TRBV4 with TRBJ2-1; 9 bases are shared with TRBD1. Germline CDR1 reads LGHDT; CDR2 reads YNNKQL (reference sequence). This CDR3 comprises 15 residues. V lost 4 bases and J lost 3; bases outside the gene matches: 4. The CDR3 protein is CASSLGTGIYAEQFF. The CDR3 DNA, read in part, is TGTGCCAGCAGCTTAGGGACAGGGATCTATGCTGAGCAGTTC.

About this clone itself: Genes and germline are mouse. The read comes to an end 1 residue before the CDR3 does, leaving the germline J gene to fill in the end. J is TRBJ2-7 and V is TRBV13-1; no reliable D call. Germline-derived CDR1 and CDR2 are NSHNY and SYGAGN. The CDR3 is 13 amino acids. V lost 0 bases and J lost 7, with 11 bases in between. The CDR3 DNA, read in part, is TGTGCCAGCAGTGATGCGGGAGGCGGGGAACAGTAC. It codes for CASSDAGGGEQY. The full CDR3 protein reads CASSDAGGGEQYF.

Remarks on this clone: Gene labels here are mouse ones. The read is 1 residue too short to cover the CDR3 end, so that end is filled in from the germline J gene. The gene calls are TRBV2 and TRBJ2-7, with TRBD1 as a possible D gene (6 bases). Germline CDR1 reads LGHNA; CDR2 reads YSYQKL. Trimming took 2 bases from V and 0 from J, leaving 11 bases between them. This CDR3 comprises 15 residues. This CDR3 is CASSQNREGSYEQYF. The CDR3 bases that were read are TGTGCCAGCAGCCAAAACAGGGAGGGCTCCTATGAACAGTAC.

For this clone: The germline and genes are mouse ones. Read coverage stops 1 residue before the CDR3 terminus; the germline J gene supplies the remainder. The chain employs TRBV14 and TRBJ2-1; 11 nucleotides line up with TRBD2. V trimming: 3 bases; J trimming: 7 bases; junction bases outside the gene matches: 6. Per the germline V gene, CDR1 is SGHDT and CDR2 is FRDEAV. The CDR3 covers 15 residues. The DNA read from the CDR3 is TGTGCCAGCAGTTCCCCGGGACTGGGGGAGGCTGAGCAGTTC. Its protein product is CASSSPGLGEAEQF. The entire CDR3 sequence reads CASSSPGLGEAEQFF.

Notes on this clone: Gene names and germline match the mouse. The read finishes 1 residue shy of the CDR3 end, and the germline J gene is used to complete it. The chain carries TRBV29 and TRBJ2-4; D may match TRBD1 or TRBD2 (7 bases each). Germline assignment: CDR1 MSHET and CDR2 SYDVDS. Trimming cost V 3 bases and J 0 bases, with 10 bases left between them. The CDR3 sequence is 15 residues long. CDR3 DNA, as far as it was read: TGTGCTAGCAGTTTCCAGGGGGGGAGTCAAAACACCTTGTAC. Translation gives CASSFQGGSQNTLY. The full CDR3 reads CASSFQGGSQNTLYF. The complete variable domain, with remaining parts taken from reference TRBV29 and TRBJ2-4, reads DMKVTQMPRYLIKRMGENVLLECGQDMSHETMYWYRQDPGLGLQLIYISYDVDSNSEGDIPKGYRVSRKKREHFSLILDSAKTNQTSVYFCASSFQGGSQNTLYFGAGTRLSVL.

With regard to this clone: Genes here carry mouse names. Read data end 1 residue before the CDR3 end; the end is taken from the germline J gene. The chain is built from TRBV13-3 and TRBJ2-3; D may be TRBD2 (7 bases). Trimming pared 3 bases from V and 0 bases from J, leaving 8 bases between. In germline, CDR1 is NNHDY, CDR2 SYVADS. The CDR3 covers 14 residues. CDR3 loop: CASSGGASAETLYF. The DNA read from the CDR3 is TGTGCCAGCAGTGGGGGGGCTAGTGCAGAAACGCTGTAT.

Points on this clone: Each gene name is a mouse one. The read is 1 residue too short to cover the CDR3 end, so that end is filled in from the germline J gene. This chain connects TRBV1 to TRBJ1-1, with D possibly being TRBD1 (6 bases). V lost 0 bases to trimming and J lost 4 bases, with 9 bases between them. The CDR3 is 14 residues long. From germline, CDR1 is NSQYPW and CDR2 LRSPGD (reference sequence). The DNA read from the CDR3 is TGCACCTGCAGTGCAGAGGGGGCGGGCACAGAAGTCTTC. Translating it yields CTCSAEGAGTEVF. The whole CDR3 sequence is CTCSAEGAGTEVFF.

A note on this clone: Each gene name is a mouse one. The read gets to within 1 residue of the CDR3 end, and the germline J gene fills in the rest. This chain links TRBV13-3 with TRBJ1-2, with D possibly matching TRBD1 (5 bases). This CDR3 has 13 residues. V lost 2 bases, J lost 2 bases, and 7 bases lay in between. Germline-derived CDR1 and CDR2 are NNHDY and SYVADS. CDR3 DNA, as far as it was read: TGTGCCAGCAGTGAGTGGGGGAACTCCGACTACACC. Its protein is CASSEWGNSDYT. The full CDR3 reads CASSEWGNSDYTF.

Concerning this clone: Gene names are mouse gene names. The read terminates 1 residue before the CDR3 end, so the remaining end is supplied by the germline J gene. The chain employs TRBV29 and TRBJ1-1; possible D gene TRBD1, 5 bases. This CDR3 is 15 amino acids long. Per germline, CDR1 MSHET and CDR2 SYDVDS. With 2 bases removed from V and 0 bases from J, the gap between germline ends came to 10 bases. The CDR3: CASSLRGSANTEVFF. CDR3 bases read: TGTGCTAGCAGTTTAAGGGGAAGTGCAAACACAGAAGTCTTC.

Regarding this clone: The gene symbols are mouse symbols. The read terminates 1 residue before the CDR3 end, so the remaining end is supplied by the germline J gene. The gene calls are TRBV13-3 and TRBJ2-2; TRBD2 might be the D (6 bases). Deletions cut 5 bases from V and 3 bases from J, with 11 bases between. The CDR3 has 14 amino acids. The V gene's germline CDR1 is NNHDY and CDR2 SYVADS. CDR3 bases read: TGTGCCAGCAGACCGGGACTTTACACCGGGCAGCTCTAC. The encoded protein is CASRPGLYTGQLY. The entire CDR3 sequence reads CASRPGLYTGQLYF.

Regarding this clone: Mouse gene names and germline throughout. The read comes to an end 1 residue before the CDR3 does, leaving the germline J gene to fill in the end. V and J are TRBV4 and TRBJ2-2, with TRBD2 matching over 10 bases. V dropped 5 bases and J dropped 4; count of bases not matched to a gene: 4. The CDR3 runs 15 residues. Germline V gene sequence: CDR1 LGHDT, CDR2 YNNKQL (reference sequence). The CDR3 reads CASSPGGAGTGQLYF. CDR3 bases read: TGTGCCAGCAGCCCTGGGGGGGCTGGCACCGGGCAGCTCTAC.